This T cell receptor (beta chain) was recovered during a study of cytomegalovirus exposure and HLA in healthy donors. Findings and caveats of the study: In an earlier analysis, most TCR beta V segments were productive about 87% or about 30% of the time.

The CDR3 consists of 16 residues. Germline CDR1 is SGHAT and CDR2 is FQNNGV. V was shortened by 6 bases and J by 1 base, with 16 bases between the two germline ends. Use of 60 Vbeta and 13 Jbeta primers characterized the PCR. TCRdb keeps only in-frame clones here, not all; method: immunoSEQ multiplex PCR. This table has around 150,000 clones, roughly three quarters appearing once. Comment on this clone: The antigen remains unidentified.

The receptor was isolated from a man aged 40-49 years in good health and CMV-seropositive. The sample taken for sequencing was PBMCs. V is TRBV11-2 and J is TRBJ1-3, with no clear D. CDR3 DNA: TGTGCCAGCAGTCAAGGGATTAGAGGGTCTGGAAACACCATATATTTT. As protein: CASSQGIRGSGNTIYF.